This T cell receptor beta chain was obtained from a study of T cells in severe cutaneous drug reactions. Overall study context: Only probable or definite SJS/TEN or DRESS cases by RegiSCAR were enrolled. Culprit drug assignment used the Naranjo algorithm and the ALDEN algorithm.

This CDR3 has 14 amino acids. The donors had carbamazepine-induced Stevens-Johnson syndrome or toxic epidermal necrolysis. For this clonotype: Antigen specificity is unknown.

Libraries were made by iRepertoire multiplex PCR with TCR subtype-specific primers for bulk and single-cell sequencing. Bulk TCR beta libraries: multiplex PCR with V-, D- and J-region primers. TCRdb re-analyzed the multiplex PCR reads; it lists each CDR3 protein once, without DNA. The sample table includes more than 20,000 distinct CDR3 sequences. Broader study findings: In carbamazepine-induced Stevens-Johnson syndrome or toxic epidermal necrolysis, TRBV12-4 averaged roughly 34% in blister cells and roughly 5.1% in PBMC.

The TCR comes from a human donor with toxic epidermal necrolysis, a severe cutaneous drug reaction. This chain uses TRBV12-3 or TRBV12-4 with TRBJ2-3. Sequencing was done on a sample of PBMCs. The CDR3 sequence is CANNDGGYTDTQYF.